This T cell receptor (beta chain) was sequenced during a study of vaccination effects on CD4 cells after COVID-19. Germline CDR1 and CDR2: DFQATT and SNEGSKA (reference sequence). The V gene lost 3 bases and the J gene lost 0 bases, with 15 bases spanning the gap. The length of the CDR3 is 16 residues. As for this clone: Antigen specificity is unknown.

Libraries were prepared by immunoSEQ multiplex PCR; TCRdb keeps only in-frame clonotypes and omits some of them. The sample has more than 65,000 clones, about 80% seen once. Under the ViraFEST assay, PBMC were stimulated with viral peptide pools so that antigen-specific CD4+ T cells expanded. Sequencing was performed afterwards. When less than 11 days of culture had elapsed, CD4+ T cells were isolated. Of the BNT162b2 and mRNA-1273 vaccines, participants received two doses of one or the other. This chain connects TRBV20-1 to TRBJ2-1; tentative D call: TRBD1 (6 bases). The source was CD4+ T cells from PBMCs cultured with HCoV-229E spike peptides, collected after COVID-19 vaccination. This sequence was found in a human donor who received a COVID-19 vaccine. This CDR3 is CSASGPGATSYNEQFF. CDR3 DNA: TGCAGTGCTAGTGGTCCAGGGGCTACCTCCTACAATGAGCAGTTCTTC.